This T cell receptor (beta chain) was captured by sequencing in a study of shared clonotypes between healthy human individuals. The study's findings and limits: Sampling used blood alone; tissue repertoires probably differ.

Measured with immunoSEQ multiplex PCR; TCRdb has only the in-frame clones, and not every one. The data hold hundreds of thousands of clones, with around 77% observed a single time. Points on this clone: Its cognate antigen is unknown.

The V segment lost 4 bases and the J segment 4 bases; nucleotides outside the gene matches: 5. Germline CDR1 reads SGHDT; CDR2 reads YYEEEE. This CDR3 is 14 amino acids long. This chain joins TRBV5-6 and TRBJ1-2; 9 positions agree with TRBD1. The sequence was obtained from a woman between 40 and 50 years old in good health. Some clones in this sample may be carry-over from other donors' samples. Sequenced material: PBMCs. CDR3 coding DNA: TGTGCCAGCAGCAAAGGACAGGGGACCTATGGCTACACCTTC. This translates into CASSKGQGTYGYTF. The variable domain in full, with the rest retrieved from reference TRBV5-6 and TRBJ1-2, is DAGVTQSPTHLIKTRGQQVTLRCSPKSGHDTVSWYQQALGQGPQFIFQYYEEEERQRGNFPDRFSGHQFPNYSSELNVNALLLGDSALYLCASSKGQGTYGYTFGSGTRLTVV.